This TCR beta chain was recovered during a study of CD8+ T cells in alopecia areata. Notes on the study in general: Alphabeta T cells residing in normal skin are also sequenced in scalp samples. Significant decreases in scalp clonality and expanded CD8+ clones followed tofacitinib treatment.

Germline-derived CDR1 and CDR2 are MNHEY and SVGAGI. The V end lost 5 bases, the J end lost 0 bases, and 8 bases lay between the germline ends. The CDR3 spans 14 residues. cDNA prepared by RNA extraction and subsequent reverse transcription served as the template for sequencing. The repertoire was sequenced with immunoSEQ multiplex PCR; TCRdb's copy has only in-frame clones and lacks some. This table holds approximately 130,000 clones, over 60% found once. Worth noting for this clone: Antigen: not known.

Treatment described: oral pan-JAK inhibitor, 5-10 mg twice daily. The J gene is TRBJ1-3, the V gene TRBV6-5; D is unresolved. The source was CD4+ T cells sorted from blood, collected at week 4, from a patient treated with tofacitinib. This sequence originates from a human donor with alopecia areata. CDR3 residues: CASSAGFSGNTIYF. In nucleotides, the CDR3 is TGTGCCAGCAGTGCGGGGTTCTCTGGAAACACCATATATTTT.